This TCR beta chain appears in the sequencing data of a study of shared clonotypes between healthy human individuals. Whole-study context: Donors were a couple of women and three men aged 18 to 49. Three plates were used per donor for CD4 naive, three for CD4 memory, two for CD8 naive and one for CD8 memory.

Assay runs were performed at deep level. Only in-frame clones appear in the TCRdb table, and some are missing; sequencing was by immunoSEQ multiplex PCR. The table includes millions of clones, just over 90% detected once. This clone was counted once. Other DNA sequences of this sample code for an identical CDR3. Recent acute infections and vaccinations were absent in the healthy HIV-negative adult donors. The V gene lost 5 bases and the J gene lost 4 bases, with 8 bases spanning the gap. CDR3 length equals 12 residues. CDR1 SNHLY and CDR2 FYNNEI come from the germline V gene. J is TRBJ1-2 and V is TRBV2; possible D gene TRBD1, 6 bases. The TCR originated in a man aged 18 to 29 in good health. Sequenced material: naive CD4+ T cells sorted from blood. Subset meaning: CD45RA+ positively selected. The CDR3 loop reads CASSKDSYGYTF. CDR3 nucleotides: TGTGCCAGCAGTAAGGACAGCTATGGCTACACCTTC.